This TCR beta chain comes out of a study of blood T cell repertoires in COVID-19. TCRdb keeps only in-frame clones here, not all; method: immunoSEQ multiplex PCR. The sample includes approximately 390,000 clones, approximately 91% of them seen just once. Sample: PBMCs or T cells enriched from blood (not recorded which). The TCR originated in a woman aged 40 to 55 with acute COVID-19.

CDR3 protein: CASSLPTGAPYEQYF. DNA for the CDR3: TGTGCCAGCAGCTTGCCGACAGGCGCACCCTACGAGCAGTACTTC. The rearrangement links TRBV5-4 to TRBJ2-7; D perhaps matches TRBD1 (6 bases). The CDR3 is 15 amino acids. Germline V lookup: CDR1 SGHNT, CDR2 YYREEE (reference sequence). Trimming took 1 base from V and 2 from J, leaving 13 bases between them.